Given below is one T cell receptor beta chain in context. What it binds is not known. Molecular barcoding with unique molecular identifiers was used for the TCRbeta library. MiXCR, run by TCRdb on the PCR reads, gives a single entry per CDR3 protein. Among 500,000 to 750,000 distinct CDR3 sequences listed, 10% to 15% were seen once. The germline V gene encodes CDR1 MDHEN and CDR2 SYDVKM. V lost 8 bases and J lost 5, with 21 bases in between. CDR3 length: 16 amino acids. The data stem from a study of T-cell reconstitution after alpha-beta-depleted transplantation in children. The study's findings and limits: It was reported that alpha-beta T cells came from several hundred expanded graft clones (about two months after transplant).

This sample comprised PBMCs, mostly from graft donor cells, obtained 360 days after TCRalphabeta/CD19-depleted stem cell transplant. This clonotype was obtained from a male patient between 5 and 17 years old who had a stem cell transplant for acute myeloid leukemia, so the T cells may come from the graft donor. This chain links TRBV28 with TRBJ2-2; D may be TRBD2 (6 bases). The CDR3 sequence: CASSYGGTPGTGELFF. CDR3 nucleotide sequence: TGTGCCAGCTCCTATGGGGGGACTCCCGGGACCGGGGAGCTGTTTTTT.